This TCR beta chain was observed in a study of blood T cell repertoires in COVID-19. Measured with immunoSEQ multiplex PCR; TCRdb has only the in-frame clones, and not every one. The repertoire includes 150,000 to 200,000 clones, 80% to 90% of them detected once, and roughly 18% sits in the top ten. This CDR3 spans 14 amino acids. Germline CDR1 and CDR2: SGHDT and YYEEEE. V lost 3 bases and J lost 5; bases outside the gene matches: 4. The TCR comes from a woman older than 75 with acute or convalescent COVID-19. Specimen: peripheral blood. The chain has TRBV5-6 and TRBJ2-2; 7 bases line up with TRBD2. CDR3 loop: CASSYGLVTGELFF. CDR3 bases: TGTGCCAGCAGCTATGGACTAGTTACCGGGGAGCTGTTTTTT.